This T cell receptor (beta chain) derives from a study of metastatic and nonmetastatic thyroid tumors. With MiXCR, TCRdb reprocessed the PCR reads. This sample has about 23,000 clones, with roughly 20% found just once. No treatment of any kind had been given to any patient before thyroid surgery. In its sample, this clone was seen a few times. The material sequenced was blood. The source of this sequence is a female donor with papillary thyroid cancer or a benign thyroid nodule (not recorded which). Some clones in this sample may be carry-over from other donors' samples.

In DNA form, the CDR3 reads TGTGCCAGCAGCTATCCTGGACTAGTTAAAGAGACCCAGTACTTC. It is translated as CASSYPGLVKETQYF. The V call is TRBV6-2 or TRBV6-3, the J call TRBJ2-5, with 7 bases lining up with TRBD2. Looked up from germline, CDR1 is MNHEY and CDR2 is SVGEGT. The CDR3 spans 15 residues. Germline trimming cut 6 bases from V and 3 bases from J; bases unmatched to any gene: 10.